Listed below are T cell receptor beta chains from one sample, sequenced in a study of Ad26.COV2.S vaccination and SARS-CoV-2 variants. Generated by immunoSEQ multiplex PCR, the TCRdb table keeps only in-frame clones and is missing some. The data hold roughly 300,000 clones, with about 87% observed a single time. The sample was peripheral blood, taken in a trial of Ad26.COV2.S vaccine versus placebo. Receptor source: a person aged 18-60 years who received the Ad26.COV2.S COVID-19 vaccine or a placebo. Each CDR3 is given with its conserved first and last residue. The D gene is left open where the match is weak. The size of a clone is reported for some rows only, either as once, few or many, or as a class for expanded clones.

>TRBV6-4|NA|TRBJ1-1|once
CASSVGGIDTEAFF
TGTGCCAGCAGTGTCGGGGGAATTGACACTGAAGCTTTCTTT
>TRBV23-1|NA|TRBJ1-1|NA
CASSHPVEAFF
TGCGCCAGCAGTCATCCGGTTGAAGCTTTCTTT
>TRBV7-9|NA|TRBJ2-1|NA
CASSFMVGRPTSREQFF
TGTGCCAGCAGCTTTATGGTTGGCAGGCCCACGTCCCGTGAGCAGTTCTTC
>TRBV5-4|TRBD1|TRBJ2-1|NA
CASSLTGVDEQFF
TGTGCCAGCAGCTTGACAGGGGTGGATGAGCAGTTCTTC
>TRBV14|TRBD1|TRBJ1-4|NA
CASSQIRGPGEKLFF
TGTGCCAGCAGCCAAATCAGGGGGCCGGGAGAAAAACTGTTTTTT
>TRBV10-3|TRBD1|TRBJ1-1|NA
CAIGGQGASTEAFF
TGTGCCATCGGAGGACAGGGGGCATCCACTGAAGCTTTCTTT
>TRBV29-1|NA|TRBJ1-1|NA
CSVVRFTEAFF
TGCAGCGTTGTTAGGTTCACTGAAGCTTTCTTT
>TRBV7-5|NA|TRBJ2-5|NA
CARSLAEQGESETQYF
TGTGCCAGAAGCTTAGCCGAGCAGGGTGAGTCAGAGACCCAGTACTTC
>TRBV7-9|NA|TRBJ1-1|NA
CASSSHYAEAFF
TGTGCCAGCAGCTCCCATTACGCTGAAGCTTTCTTT
>TRBV5-1|TRBD1|TRBJ1-2|NA
CASSSTGTGSYGYTF
TGCGCCAGCAGCTCTACCGGGACAGGGTCCTATGGCTACACCTTC
>TRBV11-2|NA|TRBJ1-4|NA
CASSSLTGRLTEKLFF
TGTGCCAGCAGCTCCTTGACAGGACGTTTAACTGAAAAACTGTTTTTT
>TRBV7-9|TRBD1|TRBJ1-5|few
CASSLGTGGYSNQPQHF
TGTGCCAGCAGCTTAGGGACAGGGGGTTATAGCAATCAGCCCCAGCATTTT
>TRBV11-2|NA|TRBJ1-1|NA
CASSLIALNTEAFF
TGTGCCAGCAGCTTAATCGCATTGAACACTGAAGCTTTCTTT
>TRBV2|TRBD2|TRBJ2-2|NA
CASKVAGGSTGELFF
TGTGCCAGCAAGGTAGCGGGGGGGAGCACCGGGGAGCTGTTTTTT
>TRBV4-1|TRBD2|TRBJ2-1|once
CASRGLAGYNEQFF
TGCGCCAGCAGGGGGCTAGCGGGTTACAATGAGCAGTTCTTC
>TRBV4-3|NA|TRBJ1-6|NA
CASSLARTGVGEPLHF
TGCGCCAGCAGCCTAGCCCGTACAGGAGTGGGAGAACCCCTCCACTTT
>TRBV4-3|TRBD1|TRBJ1-5|NA
CASSHDRQGDQPQHF
TGCGCCAGCAGCCATGACAGACAGGGCGATCAGCCCCAGCATTTT
>TRBV28|NA|TRBJ2-1|NA
CASSSFNEQFF
TGTGCCAGCAGTTCGTTCAATGAGCAGTTCTTC
>TRBV10-3|TRBD1|TRBJ1-4|NA
CAISVSGTGNEKLFF
TGTGCCATCAGTGTCTCCGGGACAGGGAATGAAAAACTGTTTTTT
>TRBV15|TRBD1|TRBJ1-2|once
CATSRSRDRLYGYTF
TGTGCCACCAGCAGATCCCGGGACAGGCTCTATGGCTACACCTTC
>TRBV3-1/TRBV3-2|NA|TRBJ2-6|NA
CASSQTTGWDSGANVLTF
TGTGCCAGCAGTCAAACGACAGGTTGGGACTCTGGGGCCAACGTCCTGACTTTC
>TRBV14|TRBD1|TRBJ1-1|NA
CASSQDLGQANTEAFF
TGTGCCAGCAGCCAAGATCTAGGACAGGCTAACACTGAAGCTTTCTTT
>TRBV28|TRBD1|TRBJ2-7|once
CASSLGTGLYF
TGTGCCAGCAGTTTGGGGACAGGGCTGTACTTC
>TRBV18|NA|TRBJ1-1|NA
CASSPLETLNTEAFF
TGTGCCAGCTCACCACTGGAGACATTGAACACTGAAGCTTTCTTT
>TRBV5-4|NA|TRBJ1-5|NA
CASSRDGVSNQPQHF
TGTGCCAGCAGCCGGGACGGAGTCAGCAATCAGCCCCAGCATTTT
>TRBV29-1|TRBD2|TRBJ2-1|NA
CSVVGRHNYNEQFF
TGCAGCGTTGTCGGGAGGCACAACTACAATGAGCAGTTCTTC
>TRBV7-8|TRBD1|TRBJ1-2|few
CASSFTGANYGYTF
TGTGCCAGCAGCTTTACAGGGGCTAACTATGGCTACACCTTC
>TRBV21-1|NA|TRBJ1-1|NA
CASSKGRGNTEAFF
TGTGCCAGCAGCAAAGGTCGGGGGAACACTGAAGCTTTCTTT
>TRBV11-3|NA|TRBJ1-1|NA
CASSSEGKNTEAFF
TGTGCCAGCAGCTCCGAAGGGAAAAACACTGAAGCTTTCTTT
>TRBV4-1|NA|TRBJ2-1|many
CASSHPLGDNEQFF
TGCGCCAGCAGCCACCCCTTGGGGGACAATGAGCAGTTCTTC
>TRBV5-8|NA|TRBJ2-5|NA
CASSFPGQGETQYF
TGTGCCAGCAGCTTCCCGGGACAAGGAGAGACCCAGTACTTC
>TRBV18|TRBD2|TRBJ2-7|NA
CASSPLAGQFSYEQYF
TGTGCCAGCTCACCCCTAGCGGGACAGTTCTCCTACGAGCAGTACTTC
>TRBV7-9|NA|TRBJ2-6|NA
CASSFGQGANVLTF
TGTGCCAGCAGCTTCGGACAGGGGGCCAACGTCCTGACTTTC
>TRBV7-3|NA|TRBJ2-1|NA
CASSPSPSLRSRSYNEQFF
TGTGCCAGCAGCCCCTCTCCCTCATTGCGGTCCCGCTCCTACAATGAGCAGTTCTTC
>TRBV7-2|NA|TRBJ1-2|NA
CASSLSSGYGYTF
TGTGCCAGCAGCTTATCGAGCGGTTATGGCTACACCTTC
>TRBV7-8|NA|TRBJ1-2|NA
CASSLDRPNYGYTF
TGTGCCAGCAGCTTAGACCGCCCTAACTATGGCTACACCTTC
>TRBV7-3|NA|TRBJ2-3|NA
CASSLRHNSPEGDTQYF
TGTGCCAGCAGCTTAAGACATAATAGTCCCGAAGGAGATACGCAGTATTTT
>TRBV25-1|TRBD2|TRBJ2-1|NA
CASRRLAGYNEQFF
TGTGCCAGTCGGCGACTAGCGGGGTACAATGAGCAGTTCTTC
>TRBV27|NA|TRBJ2-7|NA
CASSPREYYQNYEQYF
TGTGCCAGCAGTCCCAGAGAATACTACCAGAACTACGAGCAGTACTTC
>TRBV10-3|TRBD1|TRBJ2-1|NA
CALGQGSYNEQFF
TGTGCCTTGGGACAGGGGTCCTACAATGAGCAGTTCTTC
>TRBV10-1|NA|TRBJ1-1|NA
CASELCREVGVWVIFEAFF
TGCGCCAGCGAGCTGTGCAGGGAAGTAGGTGTGTGGGTAATATTTGAAGCTTTCTTT
>TRBV11-2|TRBD1|TRBJ2-1|NA
CASSFDRGSYNEQFF
TGTGCCAGCAGCTTTGACAGGGGCTCCTACAATGAGCAGTTCTTC
>TRBV28|NA|TRBJ2-7|NA
CASSFQTVAYEQYF
TGTGCCAGCAGTTTTCAGACGGTGGCCTACGAGCAGTACTTC
>TRBV5-6|TRBD1|TRBJ2-7|NA
CASSFRGTGYYEQYF
TGTGCCAGCAGCTTCCGCGGGACAGGCTACTACGAGCAGTACTTC
>TRBV5-6|TRBD1|TRBJ2-5|NA
CASTRTGGRETQYF
TGTGCCAGCACCAGGACAGGGGGCAGAGAGACCCAGTACTTC
>TRBV27|NA|TRBJ2-2|NA
CASSFWGGNTGELFF
TGTGCCAGCAGTTTTTGGGGAGGGAACACCGGGGAGCTGTTTTTT
>TRBV20-1|NA|TRBJ1-1|once
CSARDLDEAFF
TGCAGTGCTAGAGATCTTGATGAAGCTTTCTTT
>TRBV6-4|NA|TRBJ2-1|NA
CASSDSGLRDEQFF
TGTGCCAGCAGTGACTCAGGGCTCCGTGATGAGCAGTTCTTC
>TRBV28|NA|TRBJ1-5|NA
CASSFRGGSNQPQHF
TGTGCCAGCAGTTTTCGCGGAGGCAGCAATCAGCCCCAGCATTTT
>TRBV27|TRBD1|TRBJ2-7|NA
CASSPGQGAQEQYF
TGTGCCAGCAGTCCGGGACAGGGGGCTCAAGAGCAGTACTTC
>TRBV27|TRBD2|TRBJ2-5|NA
CASSPRFWLAGVGGQETQYF
TGTGCCAGCAGTCCTCGTTTCTGGCTAGCGGGGGTCGGTGGCCAAGAGACCCAGTACTTC
>TRBV21-1|NA|TRBJ2-1|NA
CASSIPTDIGSYNEQFF
TGTGCCAGCAGCATTCCCACAGATATAGGCTCCTACAATGAGCAGTTCTTC